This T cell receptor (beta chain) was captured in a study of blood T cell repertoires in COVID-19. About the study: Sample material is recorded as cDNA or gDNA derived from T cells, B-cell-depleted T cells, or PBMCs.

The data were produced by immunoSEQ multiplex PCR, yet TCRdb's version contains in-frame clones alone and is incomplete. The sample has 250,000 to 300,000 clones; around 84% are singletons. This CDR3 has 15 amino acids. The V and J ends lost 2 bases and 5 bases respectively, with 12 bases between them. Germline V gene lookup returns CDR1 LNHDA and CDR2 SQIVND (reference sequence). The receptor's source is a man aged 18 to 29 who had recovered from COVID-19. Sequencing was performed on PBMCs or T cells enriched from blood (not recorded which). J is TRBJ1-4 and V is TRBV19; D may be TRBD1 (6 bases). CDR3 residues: CASSIQGTQNEKLFF. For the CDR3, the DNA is TGTGCCAGTAGTATACAGGGGACCCAGAATGAAAAACTGTTTTTT.